These 9 T cell receptor beta chains came from one sample sequenced in a study of cytomegalovirus exposure and HLA in healthy donors. Use of 60 Vbeta and 13 Jbeta primers characterized the PCR. Clones were read by immunoSEQ multiplex PCR, and TCRdb kept only the in-frame ones, dropping some. This sample has 100,000 to 150,000 clones; 75% occur once, and the top ten carry roughly 3.5%. The material sequenced was PBMCs. The receptors shown here come from a woman aged 50 to 60 in good health and CMV-seronegative.

This sequence joins TRBV6-5 and TRBJ1-2; 7 nucleotides line up with TRBD1. Germline V gene sequence: CDR1 MNHEY, CDR2 SVGAGI. The CDR3 is 15 amino acids. V trimming: 8 bases; J trimming: 8 bases; junction bases outside the gene matches: 17. CDR3 nucleotides: TGTGCCAGCCGCCCTAACTGGAAAGGACAGGTGGGCTACACCTTC. It translates to CASRPNWKGQVGYTF.

This clone has only a few counts. The chain employs TRBV19 and TRBJ2-1, with D possibly TRBD2 on 5 matching bases. This CDR3 comprises 14 residues. Trimming shortened V by 3 bases and J by 5 bases, and 11 bases separated the two germline ends. Germline V CDR1 and CDR2: LNHDA, SQIVND (reference sequence). In DNA form, the CDR3 reads TGTGCCAGTAGTATCGGACTTTCCAACAATGAGCAGTTCTTC. This codes for CASSIGLSNNEQFF.

To note about this clone: Within the sample, other DNA sequences also encode this same CDR3. The chain joins TRBV19 to TRBJ2-1; 11 bases fit TRBD2. The CDR3 covers 16 residues. CDR1 LNHDA and CDR2 SQIVND come from the germline V gene (reference sequence). V shed 4 bases, J shed 0 bases, and the junction held 2 bases outside the gene matches. CDR3 sequence (DNA): TGTGCCAGTAGTAGGGGACTAGCGGACTCCTACAATGAGCAGTTCTTC. Protein: CASSRGLADSYNEQFF.

This clone was seen only a few times. The rearrangement joins TRBV4-2 to TRBJ2-2; D possibly corresponds to TRBD1 (6 bases). The CDR3 contains 16 residues. V was pared by 5 bases and J by 5 bases, with 18 bases between. Germline CDR1 LGHNA, CDR2 YNFKEQ. The CDR3 nucleotides are TGTGCCAGCAGCACACCAATGCAGGGGCGGACCGGGGAGCTGTTTTTT. It encodes CASSTPMQGRTGELFF.

The V call is TRBV4-1, the J call TRBJ2-1; no reliable D call. The CDR3 contains 14 residues. Trimming took 2 bases from V and 8 from J, leaving 13 bases between them. The germline gives CDR1 MGHRA, CDR2 YSYEKL. CDR3 nucleotides: TGCGCCAGCAGCCAATTGGCGGTGGATTATGAGCAGTTCTTC. It codes for CASSQLAVDYEQFF.

The chain employs TRBV13 and TRBJ2-6, with D unresolved. V dropped 5 bases and J dropped 0 bases, with 8 bases sitting between them. The CDR3 extends over 15 amino acids. From germline, CDR1 is PRHDT and CDR2 FYEKMQ (reference sequence). DNA for the CDR3: TGTGCCAGCAGCCCGAGCCGCTCTGGGGCCAACGTCCTGACTTTC. It is translated as CASSPSRSGANVLTF. Together with reference TRBV13 and TRBJ2-6, the CDR3 gives the full variable domain: AAGVIQSPRHLIKEKRETATLKCYPIPRHDTVYWYQQGPGQDPQFLISFYEKMQSDKGSIPDRFSAQQFSDYHSELNMSSLELGDSALYFCASSPSRSGANVLTFGAGSRLTVL.

This clone was seen only once. The chain uses TRBV7-2 and TRBJ2-3; D ambiguous. This CDR3 comprises 14 residues. Germline V gives CDR1 SGHTA, CDR2 FQGNSA. Trimming pared 3 bases from V and 3 bases from J, leaving 10 bases between. The CDR3 DNA reads TGTGCCAGCAGCTTTCACGGTGAGACAGATACGCAGTATTTT. Its translation is CASSFHGETDTQYF.

The chain recombines TRBV5-4 with TRBJ2-7; 9 nucleotides line up with TRBD1. The germline gives CDR1 SGHNT, CDR2 YYREEE (reference sequence). The CDR3 consists of 17 residues. J gave up 1 base and V 4 bases, and 12 bases lay outside the gene matches. In nucleotides, the CDR3 is TGTGCCAGCAGCCCGGGACAGGGAGTTGCGAGGTCCTACGAGCAGTACTTC. Protein: CASSPGQGVARSYEQYF.

This chain connects TRBV19 to TRBJ1-2; 8 bases fit TRBD1. This CDR3 is 14 amino acids long. Looked up from germline, CDR1 is LNHDA and CDR2 is SQIVND (reference sequence). Trimming took 8 bases from V and 10 from J; bases not matched to a gene: 15. CDR3 amino acids: CASHGRGHDSSYTF. Here the CDR3 DNA reads TGTGCCAGTCATGGCAGGGGGCATGATTCGTCCTACACCTTC.